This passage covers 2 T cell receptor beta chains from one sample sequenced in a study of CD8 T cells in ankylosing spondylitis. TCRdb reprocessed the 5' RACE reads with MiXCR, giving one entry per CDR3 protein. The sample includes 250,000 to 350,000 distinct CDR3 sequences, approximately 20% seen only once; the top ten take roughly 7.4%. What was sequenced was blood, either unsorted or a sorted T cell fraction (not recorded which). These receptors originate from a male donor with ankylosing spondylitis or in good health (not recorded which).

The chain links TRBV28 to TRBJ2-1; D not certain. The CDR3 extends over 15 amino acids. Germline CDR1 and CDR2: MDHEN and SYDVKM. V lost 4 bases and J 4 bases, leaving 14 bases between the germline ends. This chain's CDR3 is CASSSPGATYNEQFF. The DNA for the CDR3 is TGTGCCAGCAGTTCGCCGGGCGCTACATACAATGAGCAGTTCTTC.

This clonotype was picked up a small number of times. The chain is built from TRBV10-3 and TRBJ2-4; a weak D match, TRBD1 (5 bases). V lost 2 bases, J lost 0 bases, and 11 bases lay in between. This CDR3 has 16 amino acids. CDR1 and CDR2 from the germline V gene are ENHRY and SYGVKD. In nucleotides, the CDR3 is TGTGCCATCAGTGAGGGTGCAGGGCTAGCCAAAAACATTCAGTACTTC. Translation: CAISEGAGLAKNIQYF.